The 18 T cell receptor beta chains given below trace back to one sample, sequenced in a study of blood T cell repertoires in COVID-19. Repertoires were generated with immunoSEQ multiplex PCR, while TCRdb's copy carries only in-frame clones and drops some. The table includes approximately 200,000 clones, 70% to 90% detected once. Input material: peripheral blood. The receptors stem from a middle-aged man with acute or convalescent COVID-19.

V is TRBV6-2 or TRBV6-3 and J is TRBJ1-6, with a possible D match to TRBD1 (6 bases). Germline V CDR1 and CDR2: MNHEY, SVGEGT. The germline V and J ends were trimmed by 2 bases and 4 bases, with 21 bases remaining between them. The CDR3 is 19 residues long. CDR3 DNA: TGTGCCAGCAGTTACCACCTTCCCGACAGGATAGGATATAATTCACCCCTCCACTTT. It yields the protein CASSYHLPDRIGYNSPLHF.

The chain combines TRBV11-2 with TRBJ1-2; D ambiguous. This CDR3 spans 17 amino acids. Between the trimmed V and J ends, which lost 1 base and 4 bases, there was a span of 19 bases. Germline assignment: CDR1 SGHAT and CDR2 FQNNGV. The CDR3 DNA reads as TGTGCCAGCAGCTTAGCAGGCGGGCCGTATAAACCCTATGGCTACACCTTC. It yields the protein CASSLAGGPYKPYGYTF.

Turning to this clone: One junction end disagrees with the germline gene, perhaps due to a read error. The CDR3 nucleotides are TGTGCCAGCAGTCCTTCTAACCATGGCTACACCTTC. This codes for CASSPSNHGYTF. This chain uses TRBV7-2 with TRBJ1-2; no clear D. The CDR3 has 12 residues. Per the germline V gene, CDR1 is SGHTA and CDR2 is FQGNSA.

The chain carries TRBV14 and TRBJ1-1; D remains ambiguous. With 1 base removed from V and 2 bases from J, the gap between germline ends came to 5 bases. The CDR3 has 13 amino acids. Germline CDR1 SGHDN, CDR2 FVKESK. CDR3 sequence (DNA): TGTGCCAGCAGCCAAGTTTTAAACACTGAAGCTTTCTTT. This codes for CASSQVLNTEAFF.

The rearrangement links TRBV7-2 to TRBJ1-1, with D hard to call. The V and J ends lost 4 bases and 4 bases respectively, with 10 bases between them. The CDR3 runs to 13 residues. Germline V gives CDR1 SGHTA, CDR2 FQGNSA. CDR3 DNA: TGTGCCAGCAGCTCCATCCTACTCACTGAAGCTTTCTTT. It yields the protein CASSSILLTEAFF.

The gene calls are TRBV19 and TRBJ2-5; 10 bases agree with TRBD2. Germline CDR1 is LNHDA and CDR2 is SQIVND (reference sequence). The length of the CDR3 is 16 residues. J lost 5 bases, V lost 2 bases, and 8 bases had no gene match. The CDR3 is CASSISPSGGRETQYF. The CDR3 DNA follows: TGTGCCAGTAGTATATCGCCTAGCGGGGGCAGGGAGACCCAGTACTTC. Filled out from reference TRBV19 and TRBJ2-5, the complete variable domain reads DGGITQSPKYLFRKEGQNVTLSCEQNLNHDAMYWYRQDPGQGLRLIYYSQIVNDFQKGDIAEGYSVSREKKESFPLTVTSAQKNPTAFYLCASSISPSGGRETQYFGPGTRLLVL.

V gene TRBV25-1 combines with J gene TRBJ2-3; 7 bases align to TRBD1. Germline loops: CDR1 MGHDK, CDR2 SYGVNS. Germline trimming cut 2 bases from V and 1 base from J; bases unmatched to any gene: 6. CDR3 length: 16 residues. In nucleotides, the CDR3 is TGTGCCAGCAGTGAAGCCGGGACAGCAGGCACAGATACGCAGTATTTT. Protein: CASSEAGTAGTDTQYF.

The gene calls are TRBV10-1 and TRBJ1-4, with D possibly being TRBD1 (5 bases). Trimming pared 6 bases from V and 8 bases from J, leaving 13 bases between. In germline, CDR1 is WNHNN, CDR2 SYGVQD (reference sequence). The CDR3 is made up of 13 amino acids. CDR3 nucleotide sequence: TGCGCCAGCAGCCCGGGACTGAGGGAAAAACTGTTTTTT. This encodes CASSPGLREKLFF.

This rearrangement joins TRBV6-5 to TRBJ1-1; 9 nucleotides align to TRBD1. Trimming at V came to 6 bases and at J to 5 bases, leaving 4 bases not matched to a gene. This CDR3 region has 13 residues. CDR1 is MNHEY and CDR2 is SVGAGI in the germline V gene. CDR3 residues: CASRQQGATEAFF. In DNA form, the CDR3 reads TGTGCCAGCAGACAACAGGGGGCGACTGAAGCTTTCTTT.

V and J are TRBV7-2 and TRBJ2-5; 11 bases align to TRBD2. The CDR3 sequence is 15 residues long. Trimming took 1 base from V and 7 from J; bases not matched to a gene: 5. CDR1 and CDR2 from the germline V gene are SGHTA and FQGNSA. Here the CDR3 DNA reads TGTGCCAGCAGCTTAGACACTAGCGGGGGTTCGACCCAGTACTTC. This encodes CASSLDTSGGSTQYF.

The chain carries TRBV5-8 and TRBJ2-1; 8 bases align to TRBD1. With 3 bases clipped from V and 5 bases from J, the junction kept 7 bases outside the gene matches. This CDR3 comprises 15 residues. Germline V gene sequence: CDR1 SGHTS, CDR2 YDEGEE. CDR3 coding DNA: TGTGCCAGCAGCTCCTCAGGGGGCTGGGACAATGAGCAGTTCTTC. Translating it yields CASSSSGGWDNEQFF.

The chain is built from TRBV9 and TRBJ1-2, with 9 bases lining up with TRBD1. The CDR3 loop spans 13 amino acids. Per germline, CDR1 SGDLS and CDR2 YYNGEE. Trimming took 0 bases from V and 8 from J; bases not matched to a gene: 2. The CDR3 DNA follows: TGTGCCAGCAGCGTAGAAGGGACAGGGGGCTACACCTTC. Its protein product is CASSVEGTGGYTF.

This clone was detected once. V is TRBV11-2 and J is TRBJ2-4, with D perhaps matching TRBD1 (6 bases). Germline CDR1 SGHAT, CDR2 FQNNGV. The CDR3 totals 14 residues. Trimming removed 7 bases at V and 3 bases at J, with 13 bases between. CDR3 amino acids: CASTGDHGKNIQYF. CDR3 sequence (DNA): TGTGCCAGCACAGGGGACCACGGCAAAAACATTCAGTACTTC.

V usage is TRBV5-1 and J usage is TRBJ2-1; D perhaps matches TRBD1 (5 bases). Trimming removed 6 bases from V and 10 bases from J, with 17 bases in between. This CDR3 comprises 13 residues. Germline lookup yields CDR1 SGHRS and CDR2 YFSETQ. CDR3 nucleotides: TGCGCCAGCACGGAGCAGGGTAAGAGGGAGCAGTTCTTC. It yields the protein CASTEQGKREQFF.

The rearrangement uses TRBV30 and TRBJ1-2; no clear D gene. The V gene's germline CDR1 is GTSNPN and CDR2 SVGIG (reference sequence). The V gene lost 5 bases and the J gene lost 2 bases, with 9 bases spanning the gap. CDR3 length: 12 amino acids. Here the CDR3 DNA reads TGTGCCTGGGAAGGGAGAAACTATGGCTACACCTTC. Its translation is CAWEGRNYGYTF.

The chain employs TRBV9 and TRBJ2-7; D is ambiguous. Between the trimmed V and J ends, which lost 0 bases and 4 bases, there was a span of 23 bases. The V gene's germline CDR1 is SGDLS and CDR2 YYNGEE. The CDR3 extends over 18 amino acids. CDR3 in DNA: TGTGCCAGCAGCGTAGGGTCAGCCTTGGGCCCCAGAACATACGAGCAGTACTTC. Translating gives CASSVGSALGPRTYEQYF. Supplemented by reference TRBV9 and TRBJ2-7, the full variable domain reads DSGVTQTPKHLITATGQRVTLRCSPRSGDLSVYWYQQSLDQGLQFLIQYYNGEERAKGNILERFSAQQFPDLHSELNLSSLELGDSALYFCASSVGSALGPRTYEQYFGPGTRLTVT.

The gene calls are TRBV30 and TRBJ2-3; 7 bases line up with TRBD2. V lost 2 bases, J lost 3 bases, and 5 bases stayed unmatched. The CDR3 has 14 amino acids. CDR1 and CDR2 from the germline V gene are GTSNPN and SVGIG (reference sequence). CDR3 bases: TGTGCCTGGAGTACTCCGGGAGGAACAGATACGCAGTATTTT. Translation gives CAWSTPGGTDTQYF.

This rearrangement joins TRBV7-2 to TRBJ2-1; 9 bases map to TRBD1. The germline CDR1 and CDR2 sequences are SGHTA and FQGNSA. The ends lost 4 bases at V and 7 bases at J; junction bases unmatched: 5. The length of the CDR3 is 14 residues. In DNA, the CDR3 is TGTGCCAGCAGCTCCGGGACAGGGCGGAATGAGCAGTTCTTC. It is translated as CASSSGTGRNEQFF.